The 27 T cell receptor beta chains listed next were all sequenced from one sample in a study of shared clonotypes between healthy human individuals. Repertoires were generated with immunoSEQ multiplex PCR, while TCRdb's copy carries only in-frame clones and drops some. In the table there are 2 million to 2.5 million clones, roughly 95% of which are singletons. Sequencing input: naive CD4+ T cells sorted from blood. Documented subset: CD45RA+ positively selected. These TCRs come from a man aged 18 to 30 in good health.

This clone was seen a few times. J is TRBJ2-1 and V is TRBV4-3, with 7 bases fitting TRBD2. V lost 4 bases and J lost 10; bases outside the gene matches: 19. The CDR3 spans 17 residues. CDR1 and CDR2 (germline): LGHNA, YSLEER. The CDR3: CASSPLGTTVGSREQFF. CDR3 bases: TGCGCCAGCAGCCCCTTAGGGACTACGGTCGGGTCCCGCGAGCAGTTCTTC.

The chain employs TRBV5-1 and TRBJ1-1; D is possibly TRBD1 (6 bases). The CDR3 totals 15 residues. V was clipped by 3 bases and J by 2 bases, with 14 bases between them. Germline assignment: CDR1 SGHRS and CDR2 YFSETQ. CDR3 residues: CASSSRSGQNTEAFF. CDR3 DNA: TGCGCCAGCAGCTCCCGCTCGGGACAAAACACTGAAGCTTTCTTT.

There are a few counts of this clone. The rearrangement joins TRBV4-1 to TRBJ1-2, with D possibly matching TRBD1 (5 bases). V dropped 8 bases and J dropped 5 bases, with 15 bases sitting between them. Germline CDR1 is MGHRA and CDR2 is YSYEKL. CDR3 length: 13 amino acids. The CDR3 DNA sequence: TGCGCCAGCCGGGGGGGAATATGGTATGGCTACACCTTC. It codes for CASRGGIWYGYTF.

As to this clone: At one boundary the junction diverges from the germline segment, which might be a read error. The V gene is TRBV5-4, the J gene TRBJ1-1; D is undetermined. Germline CDR1 is SGHNT and CDR2 is YYREEE (reference sequence). The CDR3 has 15 residues. In DNA form, the CDR3 reads TGTGCTAGCAGCTTGACGATTAAGGGCGACACTGAAGCTTTCTTT. It is translated as CASSLTIKGDTEAFF.

The chain links TRBV12-5 to TRBJ1-2; D gene uncertain. The CDR3 contains 11 residues. Germline values: CDR1 LGHNT, CDR2 FRNRAP. Trimming stripped 2 bases from V and 8 bases from J, with 6 bases between. CDR3 amino acids: CASGLLEGYTF. Written as DNA, the CDR3 is TGTGCTAGTGGTTTGCTCGAGGGCTACACCTTC. Full variable domain (missing parts from reference TRBV12-5 and TRBJ1-2): DARVTQTPRHKVTEMGQEVTMRCQPILGHNTVFWYRQTMMQGLELLAYFRNRAPLDDSGMPKDRFSAEMPDATLATLKIQPSEPRDSAVYFCASGLLEGYTFGSGTRLTVV.

The V and J genes are TRBV18 and TRBJ1-2; D remains ambiguous. This CDR3 comprises 14 residues. V lost 0 bases and J lost 5, with 10 bases in between. CDR1 and CDR2 from the germline V gene are KGHSH and LQKENI. The CDR3 DNA follows: TGTGCCAGCTCACCACCCTCGGTGGTGTATGGCTACACCTTC. Its translation: CASSPPSVVYGYTF.

V usage is TRBV12-5 and J usage is TRBJ2-3; D not resolved. Trimming removed 2 bases at V and 4 bases at J, with 10 bases between. The V gene's germline CDR1 is LGHNT and CDR2 FRNRAP. The CDR3 contains 14 residues. CDR3 in amino acids: CASGLYPVSDTQYF. Written as DNA, the CDR3 is TGTGCTAGTGGTTTGTATCCAGTTTCAGATACGCAGTATTTT.

The chain is built from TRBV6-5 and TRBJ1-2, with D perhaps TRBD1 (6 bases). The CDR3 spans 14 residues. Trimming pared 6 bases from V and 1 base from J, leaving 12 bases between. CDR1 and CDR2 (germline): MNHEY, SVGAGI. DNA of the CDR3: TGTGCCAGCAGCGAGAGGGGGTATAACTATGGCTACACCTTC. Translation: CASSERGYNYGYTF.

The genes are TRBV29-1 and TRBJ1-2; no clear D. V was trimmed by 5 bases and J by 2 bases, leaving 21 bases between them. Per germline, CDR1 SQVTM and CDR2 ANQGSEA. The length of the CDR3 is 16 residues. Here the CDR3 reads CSVPSEEVTNNYGYTF. Here the CDR3 DNA reads TGCAGCGTTCCTTCGGAGGAGGTGACTAACAACTATGGCTACACCTTC. Full variable domain (missing parts from reference TRBV29-1 and TRBJ1-2): SAVISQKPSRDICQRGTSLTIQCQVDSQVTMMFWYRQQPGQSLTLIATANQGSEATYESGFVIDKFPISRPNLTFSTLTVSNMSPEDSSIYLCSVPSEEVTNNYGYTFGSGTRLTVV.

V is TRBV27 and J is TRBJ2-6; D is perhaps TRBD1 (5 bases). The length of the CDR3 is 17 residues. The V gene's germline CDR1 is MNHEY and CDR2 SMNVEV (reference sequence). Trimming pared 1 base from V and 0 bases from J, leaving 10 bases between. The DNA for the CDR3 is TGTGCCAGCAGTTTATACCCCCAGGGCTCTGGGGCCAACGTCCTGACTTTC. It translates to CASSLYPQGSGANVLTF.

The chain combines TRBV15 with TRBJ2-5; perhaps TRBD1 as D (6 bases). Germline assignment: CDR1 LNHNV and CDR2 YYDKDF (reference sequence). Trimming cost V 3 bases and J 5 bases, with 22 bases left between them. This CDR3 is 17 amino acids long. The CDR3 DNA reads TGTGCCACCAGCAGGATGAAGGTTGGGGGCTCGAGGGAGACCCAGTACTTC. Its translation: CATSRMKVGGSRETQYF.

The V call is TRBV5-1, the J call TRBJ1-3; D not resolved. The V end was cut by 6 bases, the J end by 0 bases, with 16 bases between. Looked up from germline, CDR1 is SGHRS and CDR2 is YFSETQ. The CDR3 is 16 amino acids. CDR3 loop: CASKPAGYNSGNTIYF. The CDR3 DNA sequence: TGCGCCAGCAAACCCGCCGGTTACAACTCTGGAAACACCATATATTTT.

Of note for this clone: Other DNA variants within this sample encode the same CDR3. The rearrangement uses TRBV7-9 and TRBJ2-2, with D unclear. The CDR3 has 16 amino acids. The germline V and J ends were trimmed by 0 bases and 1 base, with 9 bases remaining between them. CDR1 is SEHNR and CDR2 is FQNEAQ in the germline V gene (reference sequence). CDR3 region: CASSLAGTGNTGELFF. Written as DNA, the CDR3 is TGTGCCAGCAGCTTAGCTGGCACGGGGAACACCGGGGAGCTGTTTTTT.

The chain uses TRBV6-5 and TRBJ2-1, with a possible D match to TRBD2 (6 bases). Trimming left V 2 bases short and J 7 bases short, with 18 bases between. This CDR3 has 16 amino acids. Germline assignment: CDR1 MNHEY and CDR2 SVGAGI. CDR3 in DNA: TGTGCCAGCAGTTACGGGAGGACGTCCTGGGGGAATGAGCAGTTCTTC. It is translated as CASSYGRTSWGNEQFF.

This clone has just one count. The V and J genes are TRBV6-6 and TRBJ1-1; no firm D call. The V gene's germline CDR1 is MNHNY and CDR2 SVGAGI (reference sequence). The V end was cut by 0 bases, the J end by 1 base, with 6 bases between. The CDR3 consists of 14 residues. The CDR3 loop is CASSYSYQNTEAFF. The CDR3 DNA is TGTGCCAGCAGTTACTCCTACCAGAACACTGAAGCTTTCTTT.

The genes are TRBV6-1 and TRBJ2-2; the match to TRBD2 covers 7 bases. The CDR3 is 15 residues long. The germline V gene has CDR1 MNHNS and CDR2 SASEGT. The ends lost 4 bases at V and 4 bases at J; junction bases unmatched: 6. The CDR3: CASSAVGRGTGELFF. In nucleotides, the CDR3 is TGTGCCAGCAGTGCGGTGGGGAGGGGCACCGGGGAGCTGTTTTTT.

This chain uses TRBV20-1 with TRBJ2-7, with 7 bases fitting TRBD2. Germline assignment: CDR1 DFQATT and CDR2 SNEGSKA (reference sequence). There are 11 residues in the CDR3. V shed 4 bases, J shed 4 bases, and the junction held 1 base outside the gene matches. The CDR3, as DNA: TGCAGTGCTAAAGCGGGATACGAGCAGTACTTC. It encodes CSAKAGYEQYF.

The genes are TRBV7-9 and TRBJ2-5, with D possibly TRBD2 on 5 matching bases. V shed 0 bases and J shed 5 bases, with 13 bases lying between them. The CDR3 spans 15 residues. Per the germline V gene, CDR1 is SEHNR and CDR2 is FQNEAQ (reference sequence). The CDR3 nucleotides read TGTGCCAGCAGCTTAGCTGTCAGCGGCTCTGAGACCCAGTACTTC. Encoded protein: CASSLAVSGSETQYF. The full variable domain, its missing parts supplied by reference TRBV7-9 and TRBJ2-5, is DTGVSQNPRHKITKRGQNVTFRCDPISEHNRLYWYRQTLGQGPEFLTYFQNEAQLEKSRLLSDRFSAERPKGSFSTLEIQRTEQGDSAMYLCASSLAVSGSETQYFGPGTRLLVL.

In nucleotides, the CDR3 is TGTGCCAGCAGCCCCAGGGATGACAATGAGCAGTTCTTC. Residues: CASSPRDDNEQFF. The chain employs TRBV5-4 and TRBJ2-1, with D maybe TRBD1 (5 bases). Trimming cost V 4 bases and J 5 bases, with 10 bases left between them. Germline CDR1 SGHNT, CDR2 YYREEE (reference sequence). CDR3 length: 13 amino acids.

Of note for this clone: The same CDR3 is also encoded by other DNA sequences in this sample. The J gene is TRBJ1-1, the V gene TRBV6-1; no clear D. The CDR3 consists of 13 residues. The V gene lost 3 bases and the J gene lost 5 bases, with 10 bases spanning the gap. Germline CDR1 and CDR2: MNHNS and SASEGT. This CDR3 is CASSEVSGTEAFF. The CDR3 bases are TGTGCCAGCAGTGAGGTGTCTGGTACTGAAGCTTTCTTT.

The V and J genes are TRBV30 and TRBJ1-2, with 9 positions matching TRBD1. The junction had 6 bases not matched to a gene; V was cut back by 4 bases and J by 6 bases. The CDR3 has 13 amino acids. Germline values: CDR1 GTSNPN, CDR2 SVGIG (reference sequence). CDR3 bases: TGTGCCTGGACCTGGGACAGGGAAGATGGCTACACCTTC. It encodes CAWTWDREDGYTF.

The rearrangement links TRBV11-2 to TRBJ2-7, with D perhaps TRBD1 (7 bases). The CDR3 has 14 amino acids. Trimming left V 6 bases short and J 6 bases short, with 18 bases between. Germline V gives CDR1 SGHAT, CDR2 FQNNGV. CDR3 sequence reads: CASRRQGGSVEQYF. CDR3 nucleotides: TGTGCCAGCAGACGTCAGGGGGGCTCTGTCGAGCAGTACTTC. Using reference TRBV11-2 and TRBJ2-7 for the parts outside the CDR3, the full variable domain is EAGVAQSPRYKIIEKRQSVAFWCNPISGHATLYWYQQILGQGPKLLIQFQNNGVVDDSQLPKDRFSAERLKGVDSTLKIQPAKLEDSAVYLCASRRQGGSVEQYFGPGTRLTVT.

This chain uses TRBV5-1 with TRBJ1-1; D is possibly TRBD1 (5 bases). In germline, CDR1 is SGHRS, CDR2 YFSETQ. This CDR3 comprises 14 residues. Trimming took off 7 bases at V and 4 bases at J, with 17 bases between the two ends. The CDR3 loop reads CASGARGGLTEAFF. The CDR3 coding sequence is TGCGCCAGCGGGGCCCGTGGGGGACTCACTGAAGCTTTCTTT.

V usage is TRBV7-9 and J usage is TRBJ2-7; the D gene could be TRBD1 or TRBD2 (5 bases each). V was pared by 3 bases and J by 4 bases, with 10 bases between. The CDR3 loop spans 13 amino acids. In germline, CDR1 is SEHNR, CDR2 FQNEAQ (reference sequence). CDR3 protein: CASSLGDKYEQYF. DNA of the CDR3: TGTGCCAGCAGCTTGGGGGATAAGTACGAGCAGTACTTC. Full variable domain (missing parts from reference TRBV7-9 and TRBJ2-7): DTGVSQNPRHKITKRGQNVTFRCDPISEHNRLYWYRQTLGQGPEFLTYFQNEAQLEKSRLLSDRFSAERPKGSFSTLEIQRTEQGDSAMYLCASSLGDKYEQYFGPGTRLTVT.

This chain links TRBV6-1 with TRBJ1-2; a weak D match, TRBD1 (6 bases). Trimming left V 7 bases short and J 4 bases short, with 13 bases between. The CDR3 is 13 residues long. The V gene's germline CDR1 is MNHNS and CDR2 SASEGT. CDR3 loop: CASTDTDSYGYTF. The CDR3 bases are TGTGCCAGCACCGACACGGACAGCTATGGCTACACCTTC.

The chain couples TRBV19 to TRBJ1-4; perhaps TRBD1 as D (5 bases). Germline loops: CDR1 LNHDA, CDR2 SQIVND (reference sequence). The CDR3 is made up of 15 amino acids. The V and J ends lost 5 bases and 4 bases respectively, with 14 bases between them. CDR3 in DNA: TGTGCCAGTAGTTCTCGAAGGGACGGTAATGAAAAACTGTTTTTT. Translated: CASSSRRDGNEKLFF.

The J gene is TRBJ1-1, the V gene TRBV29-1; D remains unclear. This CDR3 has 15 amino acids. Germline-derived CDR1 and CDR2 are SQVTM and ANQGSEA. The V and J ends lost 0 bases and 1 base respectively, with 12 bases between them. Written as DNA, the CDR3 is TGCAGCGTTGAAGATCACCGGGCAGGGAACACTGAAGCTTTCTTT. Protein: CSVEDHRAGNTEAFF.